Presented here are 9 T cell receptor beta chains from one specimen sequenced in a study of Graves' ophthalmopathy and Graves' hyperthyroidism. RNA transcripts were the template, and TCR beta CDR3 regions were amplified from them. HTBI-primed RT-PCR formed the first round, and a multiplex PCR formed the second. TCRdb re-analysed the multiplex PCR reads in MiXCR, keeping a single row per CDR3 protein. The data contain approximately 380,000 distinct CDR3 sequences, under 25% of them seen just once; the ten biggest clones take up approximately 3.2%. The sample comprised peripheral blood. The receptors were sampled from a woman younger than 35 with stable Graves' hyperthyroidism.

The table lists this clonotype with many counts. This chain connects TRBV6-2 or TRBV6-3 to TRBJ2-7; 11 positions match TRBD2. Germline V lookup: CDR1 MNHEY, CDR2 SVGEGT. The CDR3 has 13 residues. After removal of 11 bases from V and 6 bases from J, the junction contained 9 bases not matched to a gene. CDR3 sequence reads: CAVSLAGDPEQYF. The CDR3 nucleotides are TGTGCCGTCTCACTAGCGGGGGACCCCGAGCAGTACTTC.

This clonotype was picked up many times. The chain carries TRBV28 and TRBJ2-7; perhaps TRBD1 as D (6 bases). Germline loops: CDR1 MDHEN, CDR2 SYDVKM. The CDR3 is made up of 13 amino acids. V gave up 7 bases and J gave up 2 bases, with 12 bases separating them. The CDR3 spells CASNAGATYEQYF. The CDR3 DNA is TGTGCCAGCAATGCAGGGGCGACCTACGAGCAGTACTTC.

The sample holds many counts of this clonotype. This chain joins TRBV2 and TRBJ2-7; 11 bases fit TRBD1. With V trimmed by 7 bases and J by 3 bases, 5 bases remained unmatched. CDR1 SNHLY and CDR2 FYNNEI come from the germline V gene. The CDR3 length is 14 residues. In DNA, the CDR3 is TGTGCCAGCATGGGACAGGGGGTACTCTACGAGCAGTACTTC. Residues: CASMGQGVLYEQYF. The whole variable domain, filled in from reference TRBV2 and TRBJ2-7, reads EPEVTQTPSHQVTQMGQEVILRCVPISNHLYFYWYRQILGQKVEFLVSFYNNEISEKSEIFDDQFSVERPDGSNFTLKIRSTKLEDSAMYFCASMGQGVLYEQYFGPGTRLTVT.

This clonotype was observed many times. J is TRBJ2-5 and V is TRBV7-9; no reliable D call. Trimming took off 5 bases at V and 4 bases at J, with 14 bases between the two ends. CDR1 and CDR2 from the germline V gene are SEHNR and FQNEAQ (reference sequence). The CDR3 runs to 14 residues. CDR3: CASSQAYRVETQYF. The CDR3 DNA reads as TGTGCCAGCAGCCAGGCGTATCGGGTAGAGACCCAGTACTTC.

This clonotype appeared many times. This may arise from a read error, as a much more abundant clone is one base away. The chain is built from TRBV6-2 or TRBV6-3 and TRBJ2-7; 10 positions agree with TRBD1. The V gene end was trimmed by 7 bases and the J gene end by 0 bases; junction bases not matched to a gene: 3. The CDR3 runs to 14 residues. Germline CDR1 reads MNHEY; CDR2 reads SVGEGT. The CDR3 DNA reads TGTGCCAGCATTCGGACAGGGGGCTCCTACGAGCAGTACTTC. Its translation is CASIRTGGSYEQYF.

This clonotype has a count of ten or more. The chain joins TRBV6-1 to TRBJ2-2, with D perhaps matching TRBD1 (5 bases). With 1 base removed from V and 1 base from J, the gap between germline ends came to 10 bases. Germline V gene sequence: CDR1 MNHNS, CDR2 SASEGT. The CDR3 has 16 residues. The CDR3 sequence is CASSEGGGLNTGELFF. The CDR3 coding sequence is TGTGCCAGCAGTGAAGGGGGCGGATTGAACACCGGGGAGCTGTTTTTT.

This chain links TRBV24-1 with TRBJ2-5; a possible D gene is TRBD1 (5 bases). V shed 6 bases and J shed 5 bases, with 15 bases lying between them. The CDR3 is 14 amino acids. In germline, CDR1 is KGHDR, CDR2 SFDVKD. The CDR3 protein is CATSSQGGGETQYF. CDR3 bases: TGTGCCACCAGTTCGCAGGGCGGTGGGGAGACCCAGTACTTC.

This clonotype appeared many times. The chain employs TRBV12-3 or TRBV12-4 and TRBJ1-1; 8 positions agree with TRBD1. V was clipped by 2 bases and J by 4 bases; unmatched bases: 9. CDR3 length equals 16 residues. CDR3 protein: CASSLSRTGKGTEAFF. DNA for the CDR3: TGTGCCAGCAGTTTAAGCCGGACAGGGAAGGGCACTGAAGCTTTCTTT.

This clonotype was counted ten times or more. V usage is TRBV19 and J usage is TRBJ1-1, with 9 bases matching TRBD1. V lost 5 bases, J lost 5 bases, and 3 bases stayed unmatched. The CDR3 extends over 13 amino acids. Germline CDR1 reads LNHDA; CDR2 reads SQIVND (reference sequence). The CDR3 loop is CASSAGQGTEAFF. Written as DNA, the CDR3 is TGTGCCAGTAGTGCGGGACAGGGAACTGAAGCTTTCTTT.